One sample yielded the 20 T cell receptor beta chains listed below, sequenced in a study of graft-versus-host responses after intestinal transplantation. From the graft tissue, intraepithelial and lamina propria lymphocytes were released through processing. TCRdb keeps only in-frame clones here, not all; method: immunoSEQ multiplex PCR. The sample lists under 8,000 clones, around 72% occurring once. This sample comprised ileum tissue, obtained roughly 230 days after intestinal transplant. The source is a human patient who received an intestinal transplant, so some T cells may come from the graft donor.

This chain links TRBV15 with TRBJ1-5; D remains ambiguous. Germline V gene sequence: CDR1 LNHNV, CDR2 YYDKDF (reference sequence). CDR3 size: 15 residues. V dropped 8 bases and J dropped 0 bases, with 14 bases sitting between them. CDR3 protein: CATAVGGNSNQPQHF. The CDR3 region has the DNA TGTGCCACCGCCGTGGGCGGGAATAGCAATCAGCCCCAGCATTTT.

The chain carries TRBV6-5 and TRBJ1-5; D remains ambiguous. The CDR3 extends over 13 amino acids. The germline gives CDR1 MNHEY, CDR2 SVGAGI. V lost 0 bases, J lost 9 bases, and 9 bases lay in between. DNA of the CDR3: TGTGCCAGCAGTTACTCCGGTTTTAGGCCCCAGCATTTT. This sequence encodes CASSYSGFRPQHF.

The rearrangement joins TRBV6-6 to TRBJ1-1; D is perhaps TRBD1 (6 bases). The V gene lost 6 bases and the J gene lost 5 bases, with 22 bases spanning the gap. The CDR3 spans 16 residues. Germline V CDR1 and CDR2: MNHNY, SVGAGI (reference sequence). The CDR3 here is CASSRTGLGALTEAFF. The CDR3 nucleotides read TGTGCCAGCAGCCGTACCGGATTGGGGGCCTTAACTGAAGCTTTCTTT.

The chain carries TRBV19 and TRBJ1-3; weak D call: TRBD1 (5 bases). The V and J ends lost 5 bases and 0 bases respectively, with 17 bases between them. CDR1 and CDR2 (germline): LNHDA, SQIVND (reference sequence). This CDR3 spans 17 amino acids. This CDR3 reads CASSGGVRESSGNTIYF. In DNA form, the CDR3 reads TGTGCCAGTAGTGGGGGGGTCCGCGAGAGCTCTGGAAACACCATATATTTT.

This clone was counted only a few times. This chain links TRBV6-6 with TRBJ2-7; D is perhaps TRBD2 (5 bases). Trimming cost V 4 bases and J 2 bases, with 15 bases left between them. Germline V gene data show CDR1 as MNHNY and CDR2 as SVGAGI (reference sequence). This CDR3 is built from 15 residues. CDR3 protein: CASSLSRTGTYEQYF. The CDR3 bases are TGTGCCAGCAGTTTATCCCGGACTGGGACCTACGAGCAGTACTTC.

In its sample, this clone was seen a few times. The genes are TRBV5-4 and TRBJ2-1, with D perhaps TRBD1 (5 bases). Trimming took 4 bases from V and 2 from J, leaving 16 bases between them. Germline V gene sequence: CDR1 SGHNT, CDR2 YYREEE (reference sequence). CDR3 length equals 16 residues. The CDR3 coding sequence is TGTGCCAGCAGCCCGAGAACAGGCCCCCCCTACAATGAGCAGTTCTTC. Its translation is CASSPRTGPPYNEQFF.

This chain links TRBV7-9 with TRBJ1-1; a weak D match, TRBD1 (5 bases). CDR3 length: 15 amino acids. V was shortened by 6 bases and J by 5 bases, with 19 bases between the two germline ends. Germline loops: CDR1 SEHNR, CDR2 FQNEAQ (reference sequence). CDR3 protein: CASRGSRVLGTEAFF. The CDR3 nucleotides are TGTGCCAGCAGGGGGTCCAGGGTGTTAGGTACTGAAGCTTTCTTT.

This rearrangement joins TRBV7-8 to TRBJ1-6; D unclear. There are 19 residues in the CDR3. The V end was cut by 1 base, the J end by 0 bases, with 16 bases between. Germline lookup yields CDR1 SGHVS and CDR2 FQNEAQ. DNA of the CDR3: TGTGCCAGCAGCTTAGGAGGACTCGGTAGGAGCTCCTATAATTCACCCCTCCACTTT. Its protein product is CASSLGGLGRSSYNSPLHF.

This chain uses TRBV6-1 with TRBJ2-5; D not resolved. The CDR3 runs to 11 residues. Germline V gene sequence: CDR1 MNHNS, CDR2 SASEGT. With 10 bases removed from V and 6 bases from J, the gap between germline ends came to 12 bases. CDR3 nucleotides: TGTGCCACTAAACCTTTGAAGACCCAGTACTTC. Its protein product is CATKPLKTQYF.

About this clone itself: The same CDR3 also results from other DNA sequences found in this sample. This chain links TRBV30 with TRBJ1-5; D is perhaps TRBD1 (5 bases). The germline gives CDR1 GTSNPN, CDR2 SVGIG (reference sequence). The CDR3 is 14 amino acids. Deletions cut 0 bases from V and 2 bases from J, with 8 bases between. The CDR3 bases are TGTGCCTGGAGTGTGGGGCAGGGCAATCAGCCCCAGCATTTT. It yields the protein CAWSVGQGNQPQHF.

The chain joins TRBV5-1 to TRBJ2-3; D perhaps matches TRBD2 (5 bases). V shed 0 bases and J shed 0 bases, with 8 bases lying between them. CDR1 is SGHRS, CDR2 YFSETQ, per germline. This CDR3 spans 15 amino acids. The CDR3 coding sequence is TGCGCCAGCAGCTTGGAGGGAGTTAGCACAGATACGCAGTATTTT. The encoded protein is CASSLEGVSTDTQYF.

The V gene is TRBV29-1, the J gene TRBJ1-1; possibly TRBD1 for D (6 bases). Trimming shortened V by 7 bases and J by 10 bases, and 16 bases separated the two germline ends. The CDR3 has 11 residues. Germline CDR1 is SQVTM and CDR2 is ANQGSEA. For the CDR3, the DNA is TGCAGCGCCCCCCTACAGGGTAGAGCTTTCTTT. It translates to CSAPLQGRAFF.

J is TRBJ2-5 and V is TRBV7-2, with a weak D call TRBD1 (6 bases). Germline V gene data show CDR1 as SGHTA and CDR2 as FQGNSA. Deletions cut 0 bases from V and 4 bases from J, with 9 bases between. This CDR3 comprises 14 residues. CDR3 nucleotide sequence: TGTGCCAGCAGCTTAGCGGGGGCGGCAGAGACCCAGTACTTC. This sequence encodes CASSLAGAAETQYF.

The rearrangement joins TRBV4-1 to TRBJ2-1; tentative D call: TRBD2 (5 bases). Trimming removed 1 base from V and 1 base from J, with 5 bases in between. This CDR3 has 14 residues. CDR1 MGHRA and CDR2 YSYEKL come from the germline V gene. The CDR3 DNA reads TGCGCCAGCAGCCAAGGGAGGTCCTACAATGAGCAGTTCTTC. Translation: CASSQGRSYNEQFF.

This clone was counted a few times. This rearrangement joins TRBV10-2 to TRBJ1-6; D unresolved. The V gene's germline CDR1 is WSHSY and CDR2 SAAADI. There are 14 residues in the CDR3. Trimming pared 4 bases from V and 4 bases from J, leaving 8 bases between. CDR3 in DNA: TGCGCCAGCAGTGTTTTATATTATAATTCACCCCTCCACTTT. Amino acids: CASSVLYYNSPLHF.

The genes are TRBV29-1 and TRBJ2-3, with TRBD2 matching 11 bases. V lost 2 bases to trimming and J lost 4 bases; unmatched junction nucleotides: 5. Germline CDR1 SQVTM, CDR2 ANQGSEA. The CDR3 length is 15 residues. CDR3 in amino acids: CSVEPTSGGADTQYF. Written as DNA, the CDR3 is TGCAGCGTTGAACCTACTAGCGGGGGCGCAGATACGCAGTATTTT.

V is TRBV11-2 and J is TRBJ2-7; TRBD1 agrees at 7 bases. Germline CDR1 and CDR2: SGHAT and FQNNGV. CDR3 length equals 18 residues. Trimming cost V 7 bases and J 3 bases; bases outside gene matches: 21. CDR3 DNA: TGTGCCAGCATCCTGACAATAGGGGGCGGGCTTAAACTCTACGAGCAGTACTTC. Translating it yields CASILTIGGGLKLYEQYF.

The chain employs TRBV7-9 and TRBJ1-4; D gene unclear. The V gene lost 6 bases and the J gene lost 15 bases, with 23 bases spanning the gap. Germline CDR1 and CDR2: SEHNR and FQNEAQ (reference sequence). CDR3 length: 14 amino acids. The CDR3 DNA reads as TGTGCCAGCAGAGTAGACTCTGATTTCTCTGGCTTGTTTTTT. Its protein product is CASRVDSDFSGLFF.

The chain recombines TRBV28 with TRBJ2-7; TRBD2 is a possible D gene (6 bases). Germline V gene data show CDR1 as MDHEN and CDR2 as SYDVKM. V lost 5 bases and J lost 3, with 14 bases in between. The CDR3 runs 14 residues. CDR3 protein: CASSPPGSGYEQYF. The DNA for the CDR3 is TGTGCCAGCAGTCCTCCGGGTAGCGGCTACGAGCAGTACTTC.

This clone has a handful of counts. A read error may account for a junction end that differs from germline. This rearrangement joins TRBV6-1 to TRBJ2-7, with D possibly matching TRBD1 (6 bases). Germline V gene data show CDR1 as MNHNS and CDR2 as SASEGT. The CDR3 sequence is 12 residues long. The CDR3 is CDSKGRGYEQYF. The CDR3 bases are TGTGACAGCAAAGGCAGGGGCTACGAGCAGTACTTC.